These T cell receptor beta chains were read from a single sample in a study of control samples from healthy donors and cancer patients. Method: immunoSEQ multiplex PCR; TCRdb's copy keeps in-frame clones and lacks some. The sample yields 150,000 to 170,000 clones, 85% to 95% seen once. The sequenced material came from blood. The receptors were gathered from a man aged 35 to 55 in good health. CDR3s include the opening cysteine and the closing phenylalanine or tryptophan. Each record gives: D gene, V gene, clone size, J gene, CDR3 DNA, CDR3 protein. A D gene is named only where the DNA matches it firmly. Clone size appears in some rows only: once, few, many, or a class for an expanded clone.

>-|TRBV24-1|-|TRBJ1-2
TGTGCCACCAGTGACCATAGGGACGGGTACTATGGCTACACCTTC
CATSDHRDGYYGYTF
>-|TRBV6-6|-|TRBJ2-7
TGTGCCAGCACCCCCTTTGGGGCAGACTACGAGCAGTACTTC
CASTPFGADYEQYF
>TRBD1|TRBV5-1|-|TRBJ1-1
TGCGCCAGCAGCTCGGACCGGGACAGTAAGACTGAAGCTTTCTTT
CASSSDRDSKTEAFF
>-|TRBV7-8|once|TRBJ2-3
TGTGCCAGCGGTAGCACCCCCACAGATACGCAGTATTTT
CASGSTPTDTQYF
>-|TRBV19|-|TRBJ1-5
TGTGCCAGTAGTATACAGGGCGGGGGCGCGCAGCCCCAGCATTTT
CASSIQGGGAQPQHF
>-|TRBV21-1|-|TRBJ1-2
TGTGCCAGCAGCAGTGGAGGGTTTAACTATGGCTACACCTTC
CASSSGGFNYGYTF
>-|TRBV7-9|-|TRBJ2-3
TGTGCCAGCAGCTCCAGGGTTGGTGGCACAGATACGCAGTATTTT
CASSSRVGGTDTQYF
>TRBD1|TRBV27|once|TRBJ1-1
TGTGCCAGCAGTAAGACAGGGGACCCTGAAGCTTTCTTT
CASSKTGDPEAFF
>-|TRBV4-1|-|TRBJ1-1
TGCGCCAGCAGCCAAGGCATGAACACTGAAGCTTTCTTT
CASSQGMNTEAFF
>-|TRBV11-2|-|TRBJ2-7
TGTGCCAGCAGCTCCGGGACATCCGAGCAGCACTTC
CASSSGTSEQHF
>-|TRBV2|-|TRBJ2-1
TGTGCCACCACTAGGGGGGCGGGTTACAATGAGCAGTTCTTC
CATTRGAGYNEQFF
>-|TRBV13|-|TRBJ2-3
TGTGCCAGCAGCTTAGTTGCGGGGTCCACAGATACGCAGTATTTT
CASSLVAGSTDTQYF
>-|TRBV14|-|TRBJ1-2
TGTGCCAGCAGCCAAGACTTCCTGGCTAACTATGGCTACACCTTC
CASSQDFLANYGYTF
>-|TRBV29-1|-|TRBJ2-3
TGCAGCCCGTTGGGGCTTAGCACAGATACGCAGTATTTT
CSPLGLSTDTQYF
>-|TRBV19|-|TRBJ2-7
TGTGCCGGGTCGGCCTCCTACGAGCAGTACTTC
CAGSASYEQYF
>-|TRBV6-5|-|TRBJ1-3
TGTGCCAGCAGTTACAGGCGGACCTCTGGAAACACCATATATTTT
CASSYRRTSGNTIYF
>TRBD2|TRBV11-2|once|TRBJ2-1
TGTGCCAGCAGCTTCGGGAGGGGGGGACTCAATGAGCAGTTCTTC
CASSFGRGGLNEQFF
>TRBD1|TRBV6-6|-|TRBJ2-7
TGTGCCAGCAGTTACAACAGGGGGGCTTACGAGCAGTACTTC
CASSYNRGAYEQYF
>-|TRBV18|-|TRBJ1-4
TGTGCCAGCTCAAGAATTTCGGGTACTAATGAAAAACTGTTTTTT
CASSRISGTNEKLFF
>TRBD1|TRBV28|-|TRBJ2-7
TGTGCCAGCAGTTTAAAAGGCCGGGACAGGGTTAAGTTC
CASSLKGRDRVKF
>-|TRBV10-3|once|TRBJ2-3
TGTGCCATCAGTGAGTCGAAAGCAAGAAGCACAGATACGCAGTATTTT
CAISESKARSTDTQYF
>-|TRBV28|-|TRBJ1-6
TGTGCCAGCAGTTGGGACTTTAATTCACCCCTCCACTTT
CASSWDFNSPLHF
>TRBD1|TRBV30|once|TRBJ1-4
TGTGCCTGGACTTCCGGGACAGGGTCTTTAGAACTGTTTTTT
CAWTSGTGSLELFF
>-|TRBV11-2|-|TRBJ2-7
TGTGCCAGCAGCTTAGCAAGTCAGGGGTGGGCGACCCCCTACGAGCAGTACTTC
CASSLASQGWATPYEQYF
>-|TRBV9|-|TRBJ2-2
TGTGCCAGCAGCGTAGCGACGAACGAGGACACCGGGGAGCTGTTTTTT
CASSVATNEDTGELFF
>-|TRBV19|-|TRBJ1-5
TGTGCCAGTAGTAAAGTAGGGGTGATTCCCCAGCATTTT
CASSKVGVIPQHF
>-|TRBV15|once|TRBJ2-6
TGTGCCACCAGCCCCCCACATGGGGCCAACGTCCTGACTTTC
CATSPPHGANVLTF
>TRBD1|TRBV18|-|TRBJ1-2
TGTGCCAGCTCACCCTTTCCGGGACAGGGAACCCATAACTATGGCTACACCTTC
CASSPFPGQGTHNYGYTF
>-|TRBV7-9|-|TRBJ2-1
TGTGCCAGCAGCCCCGGTTACAATGAGCAGTTCTTC
CASSPGYNEQFF
>TRBD1|TRBV28|-|TRBJ1-2
TGTGCCAGCAGTTTCCGGAGCGGGACAGGCGCTAACTATGGCTACACCTTC
CASSFRSGTGANYGYTF
>TRBD1|TRBV28|-|TRBJ1-5
TGTGCCGGTAGACAGGGAAGTCAGCCCCAGCATTTT
CAGRQGSQPQHF